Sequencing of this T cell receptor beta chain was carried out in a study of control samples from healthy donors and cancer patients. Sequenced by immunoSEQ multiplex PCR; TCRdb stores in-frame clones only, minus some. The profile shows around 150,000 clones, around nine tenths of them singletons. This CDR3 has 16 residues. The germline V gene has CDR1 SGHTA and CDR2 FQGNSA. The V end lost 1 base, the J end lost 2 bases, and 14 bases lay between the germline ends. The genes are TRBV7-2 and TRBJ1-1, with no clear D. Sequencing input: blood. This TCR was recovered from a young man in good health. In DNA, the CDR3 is TGTGCCAGCAGCTTAGGCGGAGGGAGAAAAAACACTGAAGCTTTCTTT. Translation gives CASSLGGGRKNTEAFF.